This TCR beta chain was retrieved from a study of shared clonotypes between healthy human individuals. Whole-study results and caveats: Sampling covered blood only; tissue repertoires likely differ. Generally, naive subsets (rather than memory subsets) showed larger estimated richness.

At a deep level, the assay was run. The data were produced by immunoSEQ multiplex PCR, yet TCRdb's version contains in-frame clones alone and is incomplete. Counted here are approximately 940,000 clones, approximately 80% occurring once; the ten biggest clones make up nearly 1.5%. As concerns this clone: The antigen remains undetermined. It is likely a read error: a sequence one base away is far more abundant. The sample contains more than one DNA sequence encoding this CDR3.

Trimming took off 0 bases at V and 1 base at J, with 3 bases between the two ends. This CDR3 contains 13 residues. Germline-derived CDR1 and CDR2 are SGHTA and FQGTGA. The chain carries TRBV7-3 and TRBJ1-1; D unclear. This receptor was obtained from a man aged 18 to 29 in good health. Input material: memory CD4+ T cells sorted from blood. Noted subset: CD45RA-negative fraction. CDR3 in amino acids: CASSLTGNTEAFF. Here the CDR3 DNA reads TGTGCCAGCAGCTTAACAGGGAACACTGAAGCTTTCTTT.